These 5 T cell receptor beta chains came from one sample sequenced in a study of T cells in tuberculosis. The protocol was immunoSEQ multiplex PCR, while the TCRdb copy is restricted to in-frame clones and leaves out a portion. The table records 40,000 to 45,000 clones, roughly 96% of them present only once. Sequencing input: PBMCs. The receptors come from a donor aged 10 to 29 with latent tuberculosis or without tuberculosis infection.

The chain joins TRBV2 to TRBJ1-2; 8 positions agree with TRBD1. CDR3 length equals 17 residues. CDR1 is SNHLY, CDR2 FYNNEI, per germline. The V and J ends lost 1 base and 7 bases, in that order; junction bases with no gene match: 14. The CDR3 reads CASSEGGQVDGVRGYTF. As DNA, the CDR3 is TGTGCCAGCAGTGAAGGGGGACAGGTGGATGGGGTCCGTGGCTACACCTTC.

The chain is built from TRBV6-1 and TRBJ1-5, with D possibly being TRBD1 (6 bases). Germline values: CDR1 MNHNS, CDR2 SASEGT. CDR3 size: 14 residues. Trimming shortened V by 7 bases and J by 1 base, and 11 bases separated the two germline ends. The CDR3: CASTRGQSNQPQHF. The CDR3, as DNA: TGTGCCAGCACAAGAGGACAGAGCAATCAGCCCCAGCATTTT.

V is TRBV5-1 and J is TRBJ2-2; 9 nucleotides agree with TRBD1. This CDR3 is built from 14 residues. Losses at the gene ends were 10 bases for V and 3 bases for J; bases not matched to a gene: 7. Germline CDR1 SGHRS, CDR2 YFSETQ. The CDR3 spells CAGARDRDTGELFF. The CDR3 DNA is TGCGCCGGTGCCCGGGACAGGGACACCGGGGAGCTGTTTTTT. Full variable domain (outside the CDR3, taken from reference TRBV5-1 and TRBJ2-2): KAGVTQTPRYLIKTRGQQVTLSCSPISGHRSVSWYQQTPGQGLQFLFEYFSETQRNKGNFPGRFSGRQFSNSRSEMNVSTLELGDSALYLCAGARDRDTGELFFGEGSRLTVL.

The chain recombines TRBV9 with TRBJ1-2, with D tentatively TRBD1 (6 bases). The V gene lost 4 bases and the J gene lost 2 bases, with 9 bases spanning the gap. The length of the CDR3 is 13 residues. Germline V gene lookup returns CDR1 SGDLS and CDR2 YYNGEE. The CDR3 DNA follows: TGTGCCAGCAGCCCAGGACAGAACTATGGCTACACCTTC. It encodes CASSPGQNYGYTF.

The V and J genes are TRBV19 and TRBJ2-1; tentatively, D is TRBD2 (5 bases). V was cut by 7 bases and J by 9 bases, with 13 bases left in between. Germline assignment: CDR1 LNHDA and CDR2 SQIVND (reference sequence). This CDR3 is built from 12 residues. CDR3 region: CASKGPGGEQFF. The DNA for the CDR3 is TGTGCCAGTAAGGGCCCAGGAGGTGAGCAGTTCTTC.